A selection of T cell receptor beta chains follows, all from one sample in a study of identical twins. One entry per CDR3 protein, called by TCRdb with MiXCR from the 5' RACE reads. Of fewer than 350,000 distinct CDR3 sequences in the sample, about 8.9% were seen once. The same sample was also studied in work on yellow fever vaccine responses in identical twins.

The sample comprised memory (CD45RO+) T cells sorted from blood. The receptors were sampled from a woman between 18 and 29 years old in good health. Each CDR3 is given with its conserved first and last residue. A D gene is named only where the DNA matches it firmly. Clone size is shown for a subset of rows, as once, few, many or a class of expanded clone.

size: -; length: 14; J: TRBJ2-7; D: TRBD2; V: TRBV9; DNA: TGTGCCAGCAGCGTGGGACTAGGCCCCTACGAGCAGTACTTC; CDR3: CASSVGLGPYEQYF
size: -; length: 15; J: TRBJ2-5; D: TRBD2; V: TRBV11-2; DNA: TGTGCCAGCAGACCACCGGGACTAGCAGGAGAGACCCAGTACTTC; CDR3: CASRPPGLAGETQYF
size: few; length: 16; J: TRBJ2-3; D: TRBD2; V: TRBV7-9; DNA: TGTGCCAGCAGCCAAAGCGGGAGGGGACCCACAGATACGCAGTATTTT; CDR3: CASSQSGRGPTDTQYF
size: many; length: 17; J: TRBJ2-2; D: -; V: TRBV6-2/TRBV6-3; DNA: TGTGCCAGCAGTTACTCTCTAGCCACTAGAGACACCGGGGAGCTGTTTTTT; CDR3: CASSYSLATRDTGELFF
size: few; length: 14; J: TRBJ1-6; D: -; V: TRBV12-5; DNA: TGTGCCTTAGGGGGAAGCTCCTATAATTCACCCCTCCACTTT; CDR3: CALGGSSYNSPLHF
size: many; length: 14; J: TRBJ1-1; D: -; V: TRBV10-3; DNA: TGTGCCATCAGTGATGGGGGAGGGGGCACTGAAGCTTTCTTT; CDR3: CAISDGGGGTEAFF
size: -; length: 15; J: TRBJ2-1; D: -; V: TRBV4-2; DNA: TGTGCCATGAGCTCCGGACCTCTCTCCTACAATGAGCAGTTCTTC; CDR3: CAMSSGPLSYNEQFF
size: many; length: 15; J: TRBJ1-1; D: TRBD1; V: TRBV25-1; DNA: TGTGCCAGCAGCCCCCGGAACAGGGGGGTGATGGAAGCTTTCTTT; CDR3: CASSPRNRGVMEAFF
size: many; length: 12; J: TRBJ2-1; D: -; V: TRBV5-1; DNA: TGTGCCAGCAGCTTAGAGGGTAATGAGCAGTTCTTC; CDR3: CASSLEGNEQFF
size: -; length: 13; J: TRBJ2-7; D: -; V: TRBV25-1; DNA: TGTGCCAGCAGTGAAAACAGGGCCCACGAGCAGTACTTC; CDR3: CASSENRAHEQYF
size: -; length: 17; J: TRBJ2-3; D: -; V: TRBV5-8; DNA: TGTGCCATGGGCCTCCGGCGGCTCCGAGGTCAAAGGGATACGCAGTATTTT; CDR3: CAMGLRRLRGQRDTQYF
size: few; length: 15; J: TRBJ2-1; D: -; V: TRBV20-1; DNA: TGCAGTGCTAGAGATCCAGCGGGCGCCTACAATGAGCAGTTCTTC; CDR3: CSARDPAGAYNEQFF
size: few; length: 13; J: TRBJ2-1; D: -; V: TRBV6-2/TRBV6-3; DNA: TGTGCCAGCAGTTACCTGTGGGACAATGAGCAGTTCTTC; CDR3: CASSYLWDNEQFF
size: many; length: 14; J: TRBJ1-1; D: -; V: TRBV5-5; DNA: TGTGCCAGCAGCTTCGGGGCAGTGAACACTGAAGCTTTCTTT; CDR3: CASSFGAVNTEAFF
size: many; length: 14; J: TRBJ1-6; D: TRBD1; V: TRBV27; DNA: TGTGCCAGCAGTTTCCGGGACAGACATTCACCCCTCCACTTT; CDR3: CASSFRDRHSPLHF